The rows below give T cell receptor beta chains drawn from one sample of a study of cytomegalovirus exposure and HLA in healthy donors. The protocol was immunoSEQ multiplex PCR, while the TCRdb copy is restricted to in-frame clones and leaves out a portion. The sample holds 30,000 to 40,000 clones. What was sequenced was PBMCs. The receptors were sampled from a middle-aged woman in good health and CMV-seropositive. The CDR3 runs from the conserved cysteine through the conserved F or W. D genes are given only for firm matches.

d_gene: TRBD2
j_gene: TRBJ2-7
v_gene: TRBV7-2
CDR3nt: TGTGCCAGCAGCCGGACTAGCGGGAGTTTCTACGAGCAGTACTTC
CDR3aa: CASSRTSGSFYEQYF

d_gene: .
j_gene: TRBJ1-2
v_gene: TRBV5-1
CDR3nt: TGCGCCAGCAGCTTGGAGACAGGTACCGGCTACACCTTC
CDR3aa: CASSLETGTGYTF

d_gene: TRBD1
j_gene: TRBJ2-3
v_gene: TRBV28
CDR3nt: TGTGCCAGCAGCCCTGACAGGGACGGTACGCAGTATTTT
CDR3aa: CASSPDRDGTQYF

d_gene: .
j_gene: TRBJ2-7
v_gene: TRBV28
CDR3nt: TGTGCCAGCAACCAGGGAAAGGACTACGAGCAGTACTTC
CDR3aa: CASNQGKDYEQYF

d_gene: TRBD2
j_gene: TRBJ2-3
v_gene: TRBV30
CDR3nt: TGTGCCTTGCAAAGACTAGCGGTTAGCACAGATACGCAGTATTTT
CDR3aa: CALQRLAVSTDTQYF

d_gene: .
j_gene: TRBJ2-2
v_gene: TRBV7-9
CDR3nt: TGTGCCAGCCAACATACATCGAACACCGGGGAGCTGTTTTTT
CDR3aa: CASQHTSNTGELFF

d_gene: TRBD1
j_gene: TRBJ2-2
v_gene: TRBV4-3
CDR3nt: TGCGCCAGCAGCCCTTACAGGGGGGACCAGAACACCGGGGAGCTGTTTTTT
CDR3aa: CASSPYRGDQNTGELFF

d_gene: TRBD1
j_gene: TRBJ2-7
v_gene: TRBV10-3
CDR3nt: TGTGCCATCAGTGAGATACGACAGGGGCGGTACGAGCAGTACTTC
CDR3aa: CAISEIRQGRYEQYF

d_gene: .
j_gene: TRBJ1-1
v_gene: TRBV7-3
CDR3nt: TGTGCCAGCAGCCTCTACCCGGGACAAACTGAAGCTTTCTTT
CDR3aa: CASSLYPGQTEAFF

d_gene: TRBD2
j_gene: TRBJ2-7
v_gene: TRBV4-2
CDR3nt: TGTGCCAGCAGCCAAGAGCCCTCCGGGACTAGCGAAGCCTACGAGCAGTACTTC
CDR3aa: CASSQEPSGTSEAYEQYF

d_gene: .
j_gene: TRBJ2-3
v_gene: TRBV27
CDR3nt: TGTGCCAGCAGGTCGGTCAACACAGATACGCAGTATTTT
CDR3aa: CASRSVNTDTQYF

d_gene: .
j_gene: TRBJ2-2
v_gene: TRBV27
CDR3nt: TGTGCCAGCAGTTTAGGCGGAGCCTTCACCGGGGAGCTGTTTTTT
CDR3aa: CASSLGGAFTGELFF

d_gene: TRBD2
j_gene: TRBJ2-1
v_gene: TRBV9
CDR3nt: TGTGCCAGCAGCGTAACTAGCGGGACCAATGAGCAGTTCTTC
CDR3aa: CASSVTSGTNEQFF

d_gene: .
j_gene: TRBJ2-1
v_gene: TRBV6-5
CDR3nt: TGTGCCAGCAGTTACTCAGCCGTAGGGGATGAGCAGTTCTTC
CDR3aa: CASSYSAVGDEQFF

d_gene: TRBD2
j_gene: TRBJ2-1
v_gene: TRBV5-1
CDR3nt: TGCGCCAGCAGCCTGCGCCCCACTAGCGGGAACTACAATGAGCAGTTCTTC
CDR3aa: CASSLRPTSGNYNEQFF

d_gene: .
j_gene: TRBJ2-1
v_gene: TRBV20-1
CDR3nt: TGCAGTGCTCCACAGGGTGGGGGGCAGTTCTTC
CDR3aa: CSAPQGGGQFF

d_gene: .
j_gene: TRBJ1-2
v_gene: TRBV10-3
CDR3nt: TGTGCCATCAGTGGGGGGCTAGCGGTCGATGGCTACACCTTC
CDR3aa: CAISGGLAVDGYTF

d_gene: .
j_gene: TRBJ1-3
v_gene: TRBV27
CDR3nt: TGTGCCAGCAGTCCAACTTTCTCTGGAAACACCATATATTTT
CDR3aa: CASSPTFSGNTIYF

d_gene: TRBD1
j_gene: TRBJ1-2
v_gene: TRBV28
CDR3nt: TGTGCCAGCAACGACAGGGGTCGTGGCTACACCTTC
CDR3aa: CASNDRGRGYTF

d_gene: TRBD1
j_gene: TRBJ1-1
v_gene: TRBV5-4
CDR3nt: TGTGCCAGCAGCAGCTCGGGACAGAGCCAAGCTTTCTTT
CDR3aa: CASSSSGQSQAFF

d_gene: .
j_gene: TRBJ1-5
v_gene: TRBV19
CDR3nt: TGTGCCAGTAGTATGGGGGGGCAAGGGATTCAGCCCCAGCATTTT
CDR3aa: CASSMGGQGIQPQHF

d_gene: TRBD2
j_gene: TRBJ2-3
v_gene: TRBV30
CDR3nt: TGTGCCTGGAGTGCACACCGGGGGCGGGAGGGCCACGATACGCAGTATTTT
CDR3aa: CAWSAHRGREGHDTQYF

d_gene: TRBD1
j_gene: TRBJ1-2
v_gene: TRBV6-6
CDR3nt: TGTGCCAGCAGCGGAGGACAGGGGGCAGTGGGGGGCTACACCTTC
CDR3aa: CASSGGQGAVGGYTF

d_gene: TRBD1
j_gene: TRBJ1-2
v_gene: TRBV10-3
CDR3nt: TGTGCCATCAGTGAGTCTAGAACAGGGGAAGGCTACACCTTC
CDR3aa: CAISESRTGEGYTF

d_gene: TRBD1
j_gene: TRBJ2-2
v_gene: TRBV30
CDR3nt: TGTGCCTGGCCAGGACCGGGACAGGCGCTGTTTTTT
CDR3aa: CAWPGPGQALFF

d_gene: TRBD1
j_gene: TRBJ1-5
v_gene: TRBV19
CDR3nt: TGTGCCAGTAGTCCGACAGGGTCTTCTCTAAGTCAGCCCCAGCATTTT
CDR3aa: CASSPTGSSLSQPQHF

d_gene: TRBD1
j_gene: TRBJ1-1
v_gene: TRBV18
CDR3nt: TGTGCCAGCTCACCAACAGGGGGTGGGATGAACACTGAAGCTTTCTTT
CDR3aa: CASSPTGGGMNTEAFF

d_gene: .
j_gene: TRBJ2-5
v_gene: TRBV11-2
CDR3nt: TGTGCCAGCAGCTCCTCGGCGGGGGCTTGGGAGACCCAGTACTTC
CDR3aa: CASSSSAGAWETQYF

d_gene: .
j_gene: TRBJ1-2
v_gene: TRBV7-6
CDR3nt: TGTGCCAGCAAAGGCCTTAGCGCGACAGGAAGGGATGGCTACACCTTC
CDR3aa: CASKGLSATGRDGYTF

d_gene: .
j_gene: TRBJ2-2
v_gene: TRBV6-4
CDR3nt: TGTGCCAGCAGTGCCCTGGGGGCTGGGGAGCTGTTTTTT
CDR3aa: CASSALGAGELFF

d_gene: .
j_gene: TRBJ1-5
v_gene: TRBV15
CDR3nt: TGTGCCACCAGCAGAGATTGGCGGGCCGGCCAGCATTTT
CDR3aa: CATSRDWRAGQHF

d_gene: .
j_gene: TRBJ1-2
v_gene: TRBV4-3
CDR3nt: TGCGCCAGCAGCCAAGATCGACAGGATTATGGCTACACCTTC
CDR3aa: CASSQDRQDYGYTF

d_gene: TRBD1
j_gene: TRBJ1-5
v_gene: TRBV28
CDR3nt: TGTGCCAGCAGGTACAGGGGTCAGAATCAGCCCCAGCATTTT
CDR3aa: CASRYRGQNQPQHF

d_gene: TRBD1
j_gene: TRBJ1-4
v_gene: TRBV7-6
CDR3nt: TGTGCCAGCAGCCCAACCACTTCGGGACAGCCTAATGAAAAACTGTTTTTT
CDR3aa: CASSPTTSGQPNEKLFF

d_gene: .
j_gene: TRBJ1-2
v_gene: TRBV9
CDR3nt: TGTGCCAGCAGCGTAGGAGACAGGACCTATGGCTACACCTTC
CDR3aa: CASSVGDRTYGYTF

d_gene: .
j_gene: TRBJ1-1
v_gene: TRBV29-1
CDR3nt: TGCAGCGTAGCGGTCAACACTGAAGCTTTCTTT
CDR3aa: CSVAVNTEAFF

d_gene: .
j_gene: TRBJ1-1
v_gene: TRBV4-2
CDR3nt: TGTGCCAGCAGCCATAAAGACAGGCCGATTGAAGCTTTCTTT
CDR3aa: CASSHKDRPIEAFF

d_gene: TRBD2
j_gene: TRBJ2-2
v_gene: TRBV11-3
CDR3nt: TGTGCCAGCAGCTATAGGGAGGGCGGGGAGCTGTTTTTT
CDR3aa: CASSYREGGELFF

d_gene: .
j_gene: TRBJ1-1
v_gene: TRBV18
CDR3nt: TGTGCCAGCTCACCAGCCTCGACAGTTCGAGCTTTCTTT
CDR3aa: CASSPASTVRAFF

d_gene: TRBD2
j_gene: TRBJ2-5
v_gene: TRBV30
CDR3nt: TGTGCCGGGAGTGTAGCGGGAGGGCCGCAAGAGACCCAGTACTTC
CDR3aa: CAGSVAGGPQETQYF

d_gene: TRBD1
j_gene: TRBJ2-3
v_gene: TRBV5-1
CDR3nt: TGCGCCAGCAGCTCGGGACAGATGACAGATACGCAGTATTTT
CDR3aa: CASSSGQMTDTQYF

d_gene: .
j_gene: TRBJ1-2
v_gene: TRBV29-1
CDR3nt: TGCAGCGTTCTCAAACAGGGAGTGAACTATGGCTACACCTTC
CDR3aa: CSVLKQGVNYGYTF

d_gene: TRBD1
j_gene: TRBJ2-2
v_gene: TRBV5-1
CDR3nt: TGCGCCAGCAGTAGGGACAGGAACACCGGGGAGCTGTTTTTT
CDR3aa: CASSRDRNTGELFF

d_gene: .
j_gene: TRBJ1-5
v_gene: TRBV6-1
CDR3nt: TGTGCCAGCAGTGTTGGCAGGGTAACCAATCAGCCCCAGCATTTT
CDR3aa: CASSVGRVTNQPQHF

d_gene: .
j_gene: TRBJ1-1
v_gene: TRBV29-1
CDR3nt: TGCAGCGTTGAAGATCGCGGACATACAACAATGAACACTGAAGCTTTCTTT
CDR3aa: CSVEDRGHTTMNTEAFF

d_gene: .
j_gene: TRBJ2-1
v_gene: TRBV20-1
CDR3nt: TGCAGTGCTAGCGACCTCCAGGGGCAGTTCTTC
CDR3aa: CSASDLQGQFF

d_gene: TRBD1
j_gene: TRBJ2-3
v_gene: TRBV5-1
CDR3nt: TGCGCCAGCAGCTTGTCACAGGGGTCAGATACGCAGTATTTT
CDR3aa: CASSLSQGSDTQYF

d_gene: TRBD1
j_gene: TRBJ1-2
v_gene: TRBV5-1
CDR3nt: TGCGCCAGCAGCTTGGAAGGGCAGGGGGCGACAGGCTACACCTTC
CDR3aa: CASSLEGQGATGYTF

d_gene: .
j_gene: TRBJ2-3
v_gene: TRBV6-6
CDR3nt: TGTGCCAGCAGTTACTCAGACTCCACAGATACGCAGTATTTT
CDR3aa: CASSYSDSTDTQYF

d_gene: TRBD2
j_gene: TRBJ2-3
v_gene: TRBV5-1
CDR3nt: TGCGCCAGCAGCTTGACCCCGACTAGCCCAGATACGCAGTATTTT
CDR3aa: CASSLTPTSPDTQYF

d_gene: .
j_gene: TRBJ2-7
v_gene: TRBV11-3
CDR3nt: TGTGCCAGCAGCTTAGCAAGTACCTACGAGCAGTACTTC
CDR3aa: CASSLASTYEQYF

d_gene: .
j_gene: TRBJ2-1
v_gene: TRBV2
CDR3nt: TGTGCCAGCAGTGAAGAAAGCTCCGACAATGAGCAGTTCTTC
CDR3aa: CASSEESSDNEQFF

d_gene: TRBD2
j_gene: TRBJ2-7
v_gene: TRBV9
CDR3nt: TGTGCCAGCAGCGTAGGTTTGACTAGCGGTATGGCCTCCTACGAGCAGTACTTC
CDR3aa: CASSVGLTSGMASYEQYF

d_gene: TRBD1
j_gene: TRBJ2-1
v_gene: TRBV6-1
CDR3nt: TGTGCCAGCAGTGTGGGGACAGGGGCCTACAATGAGCAGTTCTTC
CDR3aa: CASSVGTGAYNEQFF

d_gene: .
j_gene: TRBJ2-7
v_gene: TRBV7-9
CDR3nt: TGTGCCAGCAGCTTAATTGGGTCACTAGAGCAGTACTTC
CDR3aa: CASSLIGSLEQYF

d_gene: TRBD1
j_gene: TRBJ1-1
v_gene: TRBV9
CDR3nt: TGTGCCAGCAGCCCAACCGGGACAGCAAACACTGAAGCTTTCTTT
CDR3aa: CASSPTGTANTEAFF

d_gene: TRBD1
j_gene: TRBJ1-3
v_gene: TRBV10-3
CDR3nt: TGTGCCATCACAGGGGGCTTCGGAAACACCATATATTTT
CDR3aa: CAITGGFGNTIYF

d_gene: TRBD1
j_gene: TRBJ1-1
v_gene: TRBV13
CDR3nt: TGTGCCAGCAGCTTAGAGACAGGGGGTCTCACTGAAGCTTTCTTT
CDR3aa: CASSLETGGLTEAFF